Listed here are 3 T cell receptor beta chains from one sample, sequenced in a study of blood T cell repertoires in COVID-19. The assay was immunoSEQ multiplex PCR, and TCRdb's table has in-frame clones only and misses some. This sample has about 180,000 clones, with around 83% found just once. Sequencing was performed on peripheral blood. The receptors come from a human donor in a cohort sampled during active COVID-19.

V and J are TRBV7-2 and TRBJ1-5; D gene ambiguous. The germline CDR1 and CDR2 sequences are SGHTA and FQGNSA. Trimming pared 1 base from V and 0 bases from J, leaving 7 bases between. The CDR3 has 15 amino acids. In nucleotides, the CDR3 is TGTGCCAGCAGCTTAGGGCACCATAGCAATCAGCCCCAGCATTTT. Translated, it gives CASSLGHHSNQPQHF.

The gene calls are TRBV6-5 and TRBJ1-5; D might be TRBD1 (6 bases). V lost 7 bases to trimming and J lost 0 bases, with 10 bases between them. CDR3 length: 14 residues. Germline values: CDR1 MNHEY, CDR2 SVGAGI. The CDR3 sequence: CASTDSTSNQPQHF. CDR3 nucleotide sequence: TGTGCCAGCACGGACAGTACTAGCAATCAGCCCCAGCATTTT.

This chain connects TRBV2 to TRBJ2-7; D gene ambiguous. With 7 bases removed from V and 2 bases from J, the gap between germline ends came to 12 bases. The CDR3 consists of 13 residues. CDR1 and CDR2 (germline): SNHLY, FYNNEI. The CDR3 reads CASKWQEPYEQYF. The CDR3 DNA reads TGTGCCAGCAAGTGGCAGGAACCCTACGAGCAGTACTTC.